Below, 27 T cell receptor beta chains from the same sample are listed, as sequenced in a study of T-cell memory formation after mild COVID-19. TCRdb called the 5' RACE reads again in MiXCR, with one record for every CDR3 protein. Of under 550,000 distinct CDR3 sequences listed, roughly 17% are singletons. Sequencing input: PBMCs or a T cell subset sorted from them (not recorded which). The receptors were gathered from a man between 18 and 35 years old who had mild COVID-19 (a few samples of this study predate the infection). Cell type and time point are not known.

The V and J genes are TRBV5-1 and TRBJ2-3, with 8 positions matching TRBD2. This CDR3 has 14 amino acids. The V segment lost 4 bases and the J segment 5 bases; nucleotides outside the gene matches: 6. Germline loops: CDR1 SGHRS, CDR2 YFSETQ. The CDR3, as DNA: TGCGCCAGCAGCGTGACAGCGGGGGAAGATACGCAGTATTTT. It is translated as CASSVTAGEDTQYF.

This clonotype showed up just a few times. The rearrangement links TRBV4-1 to TRBJ1-2; 8 bases line up with TRBD1. The trim removed 0 bases at V and 3 bases at J, leaving 3 bases unmatched. The CDR3 totals 15 residues. Germline-derived CDR1 and CDR2 are MGHRA and YSYEKL. CDR3 residues: CASSQEGRGHYGYTF. The CDR3 DNA sequence: TGCGCCAGCAGCCAAGAGGGCAGGGGGCACTATGGCTACACCTTC.

This clonotype was recorded a few times. The chain couples TRBV9 to TRBJ2-7; D remains ambiguous. Between the trimmed V and J ends, which lost 1 base and 1 base, there was a span of 6 bases. Looked up from germline, CDR1 is SGDLS and CDR2 is YYNGEE. The CDR3 loop spans 13 amino acids. As DNA, the CDR3 is TGTGCCAGCAGCGTAAGGGCGTCCTACGAGCAGTACTTC. Protein: CASSVRASYEQYF.

Many counts were recorded for this clonotype. The rearrangement links TRBV7-2 to TRBJ2-7, with 7 bases fitting TRBD2. This CDR3 has 14 residues. J lost 1 base, V lost 2 bases, and 2 bases had no gene match. Germline lookup yields CDR1 SGHTA and CDR2 FQGNSA. CDR3 amino acids: CASSLTGGSYEQYF. CDR3 in DNA: TGTGCCAGCAGCTTAACGGGGGGATCCTACGAGCAGTACTTC.

This clonotype showed up just a few times. The chain combines TRBV6-2 or TRBV6-3 with TRBJ1-6; perhaps TRBD1 as D (6 bases). The CDR3 has 14 residues. Germline CDR1 is MNHEY and CDR2 is SVGEGT. Trimming pared 4 bases from V and 10 bases from J, leaving 14 bases between. The CDR3 is CASSSPGVESPLHF. In nucleotides, the CDR3 is TGTGCCAGCAGTTCTCCAGGGGTGGAATCACCCCTCCACTTT.

This clonotype was found many times. The chain joins TRBV10-3 to TRBJ2-5; TRBD1 is a possible D gene (6 bases). CDR1 and CDR2 (germline): ENHRY, SYGVKD. The CDR3 runs to 13 residues. V dropped 3 bases and J dropped 5 bases, with 10 bases sitting between them. The CDR3 region is CAISEQGGETQYF. In nucleotides, the CDR3 is TGTGCCATCAGTGAACAGGGCGGCGAGACCCAGTACTTC.

This clonotype turned up a few times. The chain is built from TRBV3-1 and TRBJ1-5; D uncertain. V was trimmed by 0 bases and J by 9 bases, leaving 9 bases between them. The CDR3 sequence is 13 residues long. Per the germline V gene, CDR1 is LGHDT and CDR2 is YNNKEL (reference sequence). The CDR3 reads CASSQEWSGPQHF. The CDR3 region has the DNA TGTGCCAGCAGCCAAGAATGGTCAGGGCCCCAGCATTTT.

The genes are TRBV7-2 and TRBJ2-1; perhaps TRBD1 as D (5 bases). Trimming took 4 bases from V and 7 from J, leaving 14 bases between them. Germline lookup yields CDR1 SGHTA and CDR2 FQGNSA. This CDR3 region has 14 residues. The DNA for the CDR3 is TGTGCCAGCAGCTCAGGGCGGTATGCGAATGAGCAGTTCTTC. It encodes CASSSGRYANEQFF.

This clonotype has a handful of counts. The V gene is TRBV29-1, the J gene TRBJ2-3; TRBD1 matches at 9 bases. CDR1 is SQVTM and CDR2 is ANQGSEA in the germline V gene. Trimming removed 6 bases from V and 0 bases from J; junction bases left unmatched: 7. This CDR3 spans 15 amino acids. This CDR3 is CSVARTGASTDTQYF. The DNA for the CDR3 is TGCAGCGTCGCGAGGACAGGGGCTAGCACAGATACGCAGTATTTT.

This clonotype was picked up a small number of times. The chain uses TRBV5-1 and TRBJ2-5; D gene unclear. The CDR3 covers 14 residues. Germline V gene lookup returns CDR1 SGHRS and CDR2 YFSETQ. Deletions cut 0 bases from V and 5 bases from J, with 11 bases between. The CDR3 is CASSLVSGRETQYF. For the CDR3, the DNA is TGCGCCAGCAGCTTGGTATCCGGGCGGGAGACCCAGTACTTC.

This clonotype came up a few times. The V call is TRBV28, the J call TRBJ2-7; no definite D call. Germline assignment: CDR1 MDHEN and CDR2 SYDVKM. The length of the CDR3 is 13 residues. V lost 5 bases and J 2 bases, leaving 10 bases between the germline ends. In nucleotides, the CDR3 is TGTGCCAGCAGTCTCGACCTAACCTACGAGCAGTACGTC. Translation gives CASSLDLTYEQYV.

This clonotype has a count of ten or more. The chain recombines TRBV5-5 with TRBJ2-3; D is possibly TRBD1 (5 bases). Trimming left V 2 bases short and J 6 bases short, with 16 bases between. Germline-derived CDR1 and CDR2 are SGHKS and YYEKEE (reference sequence). The CDR3 extends over 15 amino acids. The DNA for the CDR3 is TGTGCCAGCAGCTTTTTCCAGGGCCCGCGGGATACGCAGTATTTT. Its protein product is CASSFFQGPRDTQYF. Drawing the rest from reference TRBV5-5 and TRBJ2-3, the complete variable domain is DAGVTQSPTHLIKTRGQQVTLRCSPISGHKSVSWYQQVLGQGPQFIFQYYEKEERGRGNFPDRFSARQFPNYSSELNVNALLLGDSALYLCASSFFQGPRDTQYFGPGTRLTVL.

This clonotype was seen a few times. The V call is TRBV29-1, the J call TRBJ2-1, with 7 bases that match TRBD1. CDR1 and CDR2 from the germline V gene are SQVTM and ANQGSEA. The CDR3 is 10 amino acids. Trimming at V came to 6 bases and at J to 7 bases, leaving 0 bases not matched to a gene. The CDR3 region is CSVQGNEQFF. In nucleotides, the CDR3 is TGCAGCGTACAGGGGAATGAGCAGTTCTTC.

This clonotype has more than one count but fewer than ten. This chain uses TRBV19 with TRBJ2-3; 8 bases are shared with TRBD2. Germline trimming cut 7 bases from V and 0 bases from J; bases unmatched to any gene: 3. The germline V gene has CDR1 LNHDA and CDR2 SQIVND (reference sequence). The length of the CDR3 is 14 residues. CDR3 protein: CASKSGRSTDTQYF. Here the CDR3 DNA reads TGTGCCAGTAAAAGCGGGAGAAGCACAGATACGCAGTATTTT.

V is TRBV6-2 or TRBV6-3 and J is TRBJ1-2; D is possibly TRBD1 (5 bases). The CDR3 contains 16 residues. V was cut by 0 bases and J by 4 bases, with 15 bases left in between. Germline lookup yields CDR1 MNHEY and CDR2 SVGEGT. CDR3 in amino acids: CASSYSTQETAYGYTF. Here the CDR3 DNA reads TGTGCCAGCAGTTACTCGACACAGGAGACCGCCTATGGCTACACCTTC.

V and J are TRBV13 and TRBJ2-2, with 11 bases lining up with TRBD2. The CDR3 sequence is 16 residues long. V shed 4 bases, J shed 4 bases, and the junction held 5 bases outside the gene matches. Germline-derived CDR1 and CDR2 are PRHDT and FYEKMQ (reference sequence). This chain's CDR3 is CASSSTSGGRTGELFF. For the CDR3, the DNA is TGTGCCAGCAGCTCCACTAGCGGGGGCCGCACCGGGGAGCTGTTTTTT.

The genes are TRBV6-6 and TRBJ2-1, with TRBD1 matching over 9 bases. Trimming cost V 6 bases and J 7 bases; bases outside gene matches: 7. This CDR3 has 14 residues. Germline V CDR1 and CDR2: MNHNY, SVGAGI (reference sequence). CDR3 sequence: CASRSTGGENEQFF. The CDR3 DNA reads TGTGCCAGCAGATCCACAGGGGGCGAGAATGAGCAGTTCTTC.

Here the CDR3 reads CASSQKWENTEAFF. CDR3 nucleotide sequence: TGTGCCAGCAGCCAAAAATGGGAGAACACTGAAGCTTTCTTT. The V call is TRBV3-1, the J call TRBJ1-1; D uncertain. This CDR3 region has 14 residues. V lost 2 bases, J lost 1 base, and 8 bases lay in between. CDR1 and CDR2 from the germline V gene are LGHDT and YNNKEL (reference sequence).

The rearrangement links TRBV20-1 to TRBJ2-6, with 7 bases matching TRBD1. The germline V gene has CDR1 DFQATT and CDR2 SNEGSKA (reference sequence). The ends lost 0 bases at V and 2 bases at J; junction bases unmatched: 7. CDR3 length equals 17 residues. The CDR3 region is CSARDYRGNTGANVLTF. The DNA for the CDR3 is TGCAGTGCTAGAGACTACAGGGGAAACACTGGGGCCAACGTCCTGACTTTC.

This rearrangement joins TRBV13 to TRBJ2-5, with unresolved D. The CDR3 is 14 residues long. Per germline, CDR1 PRHDT and CDR2 FYEKMQ (reference sequence). V gave up 5 bases and J gave up 4 bases, with 14 bases separating them. The chain's CDR3 is CASSPRGAAETQYF. CDR3 sequence (DNA): TGTGCCAGCAGCCCGCGCGGTGCGGCAGAGACCCAGTACTTC.

This clonotype was seen only a few times. J is TRBJ2-3 and V is TRBV7-3; D gene uncertain. V was pared by 2 bases and J by 2 bases, with 8 bases between. CDR3 length: 14 amino acids. From germline, CDR1 is SGHTA and CDR2 FQGTGA. The CDR3 loop reads CASSLSSDTDTQYF. The CDR3 nucleotides read TGTGCCAGCAGCTTATCCTCGGACACAGATACGCAGTATTTT. Full variable domain (remainder filled in from reference TRBV7-3 and TRBJ2-3): GAGVSQTPSNKVTEKGKYVELRCDPISGHTALYWYRQSLGQGPEFLIYFQGTGAADDSGLPNDRFFAVRPEGSVSTLKIQRTERGDSAVYLCASSLSSDTDTQYFGPGTRLTVL.

This clonotype was observed a handful of times. CDR3 residues: CASSQTGGGGETQYF. The CDR3 nucleotides read TGCGCCAGCAGCCAGACCGGGGGCGGGGGAGAGACCCAGTACTTC. The chain recombines TRBV4-3 with TRBJ2-5, with D possibly TRBD2 on 7 matching bases. With 3 bases removed from V and 4 bases from J, the gap between germline ends came to 15 bases. Germline CDR1 is LGHNA and CDR2 is YSLEER. This CDR3 is 15 amino acids long.

This clonotype was observed a few times. This chain joins TRBV7-3 and TRBJ2-3; TRBD2 agrees at 8 bases. Trimming removed 5 bases from V and 2 bases from J; junction bases left unmatched: 3. The CDR3 spans 14 residues. The germline V gene encodes CDR1 SGHTA and CDR2 FQGTGA. In DNA, the CDR3 is TGTGCCAGCAGCACGGGGGGGTTCACAGATACGCAGTATTTT. Translated: CASSTGGFTDTQYF.

This clonotype has more than one count but fewer than ten. The chain links TRBV20-1 to TRBJ2-5; 9 positions match TRBD1. The V gene end was trimmed by 1 base and the J gene end by 4 bases; junction bases not matched to a gene: 4. Germline CDR1 is DFQATT and CDR2 is SNEGSKA (reference sequence). The CDR3 spans 14 residues. The CDR3 protein is CSARVETGGETQYF. The CDR3 region has the DNA TGCAGTGCTAGAGTGGAGACAGGGGGAGAGACCCAGTACTTC.

This clonotype was recorded a few times. The chain employs TRBV19 and TRBJ2-7; TRBD1 is a possible D gene (5 bases). Germline values: CDR1 LNHDA, CDR2 SQIVND (reference sequence). The CDR3 loop spans 15 amino acids. V lost 10 bases, J lost 3 bases, and 22 bases lay in between. CDR3 amino acids: CATSIRPGLFYEQYF. Here the CDR3 DNA reads TGTGCCACCTCCATCCGGCCAGGGTTGTTCTACGAGCAGTACTTC. The full variable domain, with the rest looked up from reference TRBV19 and TRBJ2-7, is DGGITQSPKYLFRKEGQNVTLSCEQNLNHDAMYWYRQDPGQGLRLIYYSQIVNDFQKGDIAEGYSVSREKKESFPLTVTSAQKNPTAFYLCATSIRPGLFYEQYFGPGTRLTVT.

This sequence joins TRBV5-5 and TRBJ2-7; TRBD2 aligns across 10 bases. V lost 0 bases to trimming and J lost 4 bases; unmatched junction nucleotides: 4. Germline CDR1 is SGHKS and CDR2 is YYEKEE (reference sequence). This CDR3 contains 15 residues. The CDR3 bases are TGTGCCAGCAGCTTGGCCCAGCGGGGGGGATACGAGCAGTACTTC. Protein product: CASSLAQRGGYEQYF. Using reference TRBV5-5 and TRBJ2-7 for the parts outside the CDR3, the full variable domain is DAGVTQSPTHLIKTRGQQVTLRCSPISGHKSVSWYQQVLGQGPQFIFQYYEKEERGRGNFPDRFSARQFPNYSSELNVNALLLGDSALYLCASSLAQRGGYEQYFGPGTRLTVT.

This clonotype was counted ten times or more. The chain employs TRBV7-2 and TRBJ1-5, with a weak D call TRBD1 (5 bases). CDR1 is SGHTA and CDR2 is FQGNSA in the germline V gene. CDR3 size: 12 residues. Between the trimmed V and J ends, which lost 3 bases and 6 bases, there was a span of 6 bases. This CDR3 is CASSFGGQPQHF. The CDR3 region has the DNA TGTGCCAGCAGCTTCGGGGGTCAGCCCCAGCATTTT.